This T cell receptor (beta chain) derives from a study of OX40 agonist ivuxolimab in advanced cancers. This clone was seen a handful of times. CDR3 length: 14 amino acids. Per germline, CDR1 SGHDT and CDR2 YYEEEE. Trimming shortened V by 0 bases and J by 6 bases, and 10 bases separated the two germline ends. The method was immunoSEQ multiplex PCR; TCRdb's version includes in-frame clones alone and lacks a portion of them. The repertoire holds 65,000 to 85,000 clones, around nine tenths seen once, with roughly 2% in the top ten. The sequences come from CD4+ or CD8+ T cells sorted from blood, collected in a trial of the OX40 agonist ivuxolimab. V and J are TRBV5-6 and TRBJ2-4; D possibly matches TRBD1 or TRBD2 (6 bases each). The receptor was derived from an adult with an advanced solid tumor such as melanoma, head and neck, liver or kidney cancer. The CDR3 loop reads CASSLVGGGNIQYF. The CDR3 region has the DNA TGTGCCAGCAGCTTGGTCGGGGGCGGAAACATTCAGTACTTC.